The 2 T cell receptor beta chains in this list originate from one sample, sequenced in a study of spatial heterogeneity in lung cancer. TCRdb reprocessed the 5' RACE reads with MiXCR, giving one entry per CDR3 protein. The sample lists about 38,000 distinct CDR3 sequences; 6.5% to 9.5% were seen once. Sample time point: sample taken at primary tumor resection. Unsorted whole RNA from tumor, nontumor lung or frozen PBMC underwent sequencing. Sequenced here: PBMCs, sampled at surgery. Every receptor here comes from a male donor with early-stage non-small cell lung cancer.

The sample holds a few counts of this clonotype. The chain combines TRBV18 with TRBJ2-5; D possibly uses TRBD1 or TRBD2 (6 bases each). V lost 0 bases, J lost 7 bases, and 21 bases lay in between. Germline CDR1 KGHSH, CDR2 LQKENI. The CDR3 sequence is 17 residues long. The CDR3 reads CASSPPGSGASFGTQYF. The CDR3 DNA follows: TGTGCCAGCTCACCACCGGGCTCGGGGGCGTCGTTCGGGACCCAGTACTTC.

Note on this clonotype: Compared with germline, one end of the junction differs, possibly owing to a read error. Here the CDR3 reads CASSLGQPGANVLTF. The CDR3, as DNA: TGTGCCAGCAGCTTGGGACAGCCTGGAGCCAACGTCCTGACTTTC. V usage is TRBV5-4 and J usage is TRBJ2-6, with D maybe TRBD1 (5 bases). Germline-derived CDR1 and CDR2 are SGHNT and YYREEE (reference sequence). The CDR3 covers 15 residues.